This T cell receptor (beta chain) derives from a study of T cell responses to AZD1222 COVID-19 vaccine. Whole-study context: Pooled in the analysis were second doses at about 4 or about 12 weeks.

Notes on the study in general: Repertoire collection took place solely once the T cell response had peaked. Baseline serology detected seropositivity in only 6 or 7 AZD1222 recipients.

Clones were sequenced by immunoSEQ multiplex PCR, and TCRdb holds only the in-frame ones, with some missing. This sample has tens of thousands of clones, with approximately 82% found just once. Trimming took 0 bases from V and 0 from J, leaving 21 bases between them. CDR3 length equals 19 residues. Per germline, CDR1 PRHDT and CDR2 FYEKMQ (reference sequence). On this clone itself: Its antigen is not known.

The sample in question was peripheral blood, obtained on day 0 of AZD1222 vaccination. The V gene is TRBV13, the J gene TRBJ2-7; D may match TRBD1 or TRBD2 (5 bases each). This receptor was taken from an adult in good health. This CDR3 is CASSLGSRVQADHSYEQYF. The CDR3 DNA follows: TGTGCCAGCAGCTTAGGATCCAGGGTGCAAGCGGACCACTCCTACGAGCAGTACTTC.